This T cell receptor (beta chain) came from a study of blood T cells in healthy people across ages. Sample-barcoded 5' priming and a J-beta primer mix drove a second PCR of roughly 6 to 12 cycles. TCRdb recomputed calls from the 5' RACE reads with MiXCR, one row per CDR3 protein. The sample yields about 1,400,000 distinct CDR3 sequences, roughly 59% seen once. This clonotype was counted only a few times. V gave up 4 bases and J gave up 4 bases, with 7 bases separating them. Germline V gene sequence: CDR1 KGHDR, CDR2 SFDVKD. This CDR3 region has 13 residues. Material: blood. The receptor's source is a man younger than 35 in good health. The gene calls are TRBV24-1 and TRBJ2-1; D unclear. The CDR3 loop reads CATSDSEYNEQFF. The CDR3 DNA reads TGTGCCACCAGTGACTCAGAATACAATGAGCAGTTCTTC.